This T cell receptor (beta chain) appears in the sequencing data of a study of memory CD4+ T cells and cytomegalovirus serostatus. In the study overall: Of the healthy Belgian adults, several were CMV seropositive and about 24 seronegative.

Study-level points and caveats: Each of 67 CMV-associated TCRbeta sequences occurred in one to five individuals.

The sort gate was single viable CD3+CD4+CD8-CD45RO+ cells for memory CD4+ T cells. The trim removed 2 bases at V and 0 bases at J, leaving 2 bases unmatched. This CDR3 comprises 16 residues. Germline CDR1 and CDR2: SGHTA and FQGNSA. The data were produced by immunoSEQ multiplex PCR, yet TCRdb's version contains in-frame clones alone and is incomplete. The repertoire holds about 59,000 clones, with about three quarters as singletons. Concerning this clone: What it binds is unknown.

Sample: memory CD4+ T cells from blood. The receptor's source is an adult in good health and CMV-seronegative. The chain carries TRBV7-2 and TRBJ2-3; 10 positions agree with TRBD2. CDR3: CASSLRLAGSTDTQYF. The CDR3, as DNA: TGTGCCAGCAGCTTAAGACTAGCGGGTAGCACAGATACGCAGTATTTT. The full variable domain, completed using reference TRBV7-2 and TRBJ2-3, is GAGVSQSPSNKVTEKGKDVELRCDPISGHTALYWYRQSLGQGLEFLIYFQGNSAPDKSGLPSDRFSAERTGGSVSTLTIQRTQQEDSAVYLCASSLRLAGSTDTQYFGPGTRLTVL.